This entry is about one TCR beta chain. Germline CDR1 and CDR2: SNHLY and FYNNEI. CDR3 length equals 15 residues. V gave up 6 bases and J gave up 7 bases, with 19 bases separating them. This sample is part of a study of cytomegalovirus exposure and HLA in healthy donors. Primers: 60 Vbeta forward and 13 Jbeta reverse. Measured with immunoSEQ multiplex PCR; TCRdb has only the in-frame clones, and not every one. Its clone listing holds some 180,000 clones. Sequencing used PBMCs. The receptor's source is a man aged 25-45 years in good health and CMV-seronegative. This sequence joins TRBV2 and TRBJ2-1; D is possibly TRBD1 (6 bases). The CDR3 sequence is CASSTQGHAMNEQFF. CDR3 bases: TGTGCCAGCAGCACCCAGGGACATGCCATGAATGAGCAGTTCTTC.